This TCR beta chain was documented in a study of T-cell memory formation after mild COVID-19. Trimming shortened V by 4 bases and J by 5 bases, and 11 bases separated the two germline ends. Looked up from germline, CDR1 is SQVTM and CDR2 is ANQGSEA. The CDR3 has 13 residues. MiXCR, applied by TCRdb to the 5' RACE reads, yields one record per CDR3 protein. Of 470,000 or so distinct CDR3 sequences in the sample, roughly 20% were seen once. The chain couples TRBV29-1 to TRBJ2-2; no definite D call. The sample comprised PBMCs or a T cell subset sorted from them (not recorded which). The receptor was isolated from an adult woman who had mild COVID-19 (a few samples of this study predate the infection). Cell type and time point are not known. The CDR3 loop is CSVAGRMTGELFF. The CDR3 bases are TGCAGCGTTGCCGGCCGGATGACCGGGGAGCTGTTTTTT.